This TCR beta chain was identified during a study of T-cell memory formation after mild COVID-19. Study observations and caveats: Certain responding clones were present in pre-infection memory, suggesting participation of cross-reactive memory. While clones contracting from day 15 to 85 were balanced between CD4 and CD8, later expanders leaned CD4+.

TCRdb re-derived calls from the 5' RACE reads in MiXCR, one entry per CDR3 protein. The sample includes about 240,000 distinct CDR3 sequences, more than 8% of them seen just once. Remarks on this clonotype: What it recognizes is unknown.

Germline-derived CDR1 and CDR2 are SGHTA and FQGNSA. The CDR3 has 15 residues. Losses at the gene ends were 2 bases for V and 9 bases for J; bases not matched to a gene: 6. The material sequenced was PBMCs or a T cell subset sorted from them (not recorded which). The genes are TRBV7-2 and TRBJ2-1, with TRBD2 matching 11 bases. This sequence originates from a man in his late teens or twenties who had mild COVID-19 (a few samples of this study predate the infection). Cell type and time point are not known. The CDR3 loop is CASSLIAGGYGEQFF. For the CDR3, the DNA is TGTGCCAGCAGCTTAATAGCGGGGGGGTATGGTGAGCAGTTCTTC.